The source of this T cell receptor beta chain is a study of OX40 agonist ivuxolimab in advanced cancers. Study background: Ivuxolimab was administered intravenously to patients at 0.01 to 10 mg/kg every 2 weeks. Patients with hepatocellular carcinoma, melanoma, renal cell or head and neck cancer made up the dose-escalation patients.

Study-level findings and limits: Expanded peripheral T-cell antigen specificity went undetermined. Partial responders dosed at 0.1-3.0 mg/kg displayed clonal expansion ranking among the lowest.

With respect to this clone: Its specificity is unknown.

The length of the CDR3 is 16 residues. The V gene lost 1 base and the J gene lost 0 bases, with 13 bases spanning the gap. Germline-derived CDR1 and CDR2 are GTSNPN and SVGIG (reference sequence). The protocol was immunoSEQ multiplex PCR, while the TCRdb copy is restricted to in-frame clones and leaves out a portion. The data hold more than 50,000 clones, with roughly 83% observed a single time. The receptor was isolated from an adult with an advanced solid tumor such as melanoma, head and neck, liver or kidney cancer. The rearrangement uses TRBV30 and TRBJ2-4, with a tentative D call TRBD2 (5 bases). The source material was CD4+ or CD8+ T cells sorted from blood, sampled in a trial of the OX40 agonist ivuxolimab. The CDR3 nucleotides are TGTGCCTGGAGTGAAGGGAGTTACCTAGCCAAAAACATTCAGTACTTC. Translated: CAWSEGSYLAKNIQYF.